The 26 T cell receptor beta chains in this list originate from one sample, sequenced in a study of post-analysis software for immune sequencing data. Overall study results and limits: Elevated frequency relative to controls characterized 4 or 5 TRBV segments in patients, TRBV5-6, TRBV5-1 and TRBV20-1 among them.

Prepared TCR beta cDNA libraries contained unique molecular identifiers. TCRdb reprocessed the PCR reads via MiXCR and lists one record per CDR3 protein. The repertoire holds roughly 730,000 distinct CDR3 sequences, with roughly 27% as singletons. These receptors lack a known antigen. Sequencing was done on a sample of blood. The receptors stem from a girl between 10 and 17 years old with multiple sclerosis.

This clonotype was counted between two and nine times. The DNA for the CDR3 is TGCAGTGCTAGAGGACTAGCGGGAGTTATCAGTGGGCAGTTCTTC. Amino acid sequence: CSARGLAGVISGQFF. The V gene is TRBV20-1, the J gene TRBJ2-1, with 12 bases identical to TRBD2. Germline lookup yields CDR1 DFQATT and CDR2 SNEGSKA (reference sequence). The CDR3 has 15 amino acids. Trimming took 1 base from V and 12 from J; bases not matched to a gene: 10.

This clonotype was detected ten times or more. The V and J genes are TRBV5-8 and TRBJ2-1; a weak D match, TRBD2 (6 bases). The CDR3 consists of 15 residues. CDR1 SGHTS and CDR2 YDEGEE come from the germline V gene. The ends were cut back, 1 base at V and 1 base at J, with 9 bases in the middle. CDR3 sequence (DNA): TGTGCCAGCAGCTTGTTGCGGGGATCCTACAATGAGCAGTTCTTC. This gives the protein CASSLLRGSYNEQFF.

A few counts support this clonotype. The rearrangement joins TRBV28 to TRBJ2-5; D remains ambiguous. TRBJ2-7 explains the end of the DNA better; the J call may be wrong. The CDR3 is 12 amino acids. Germline assignment: CDR1 MDHEN and CDR2 SYDVKM. The CDR3 DNA sequence: TGTGCCAGCGCTGCCCCTTCGGTCGAGCAGTACTTC. It specifies CASAAPSVEQYF.

This clonotype turned up a few times. V usage is TRBV6-5 and J usage is TRBJ2-1; 7 bases line up with TRBD2. J was trimmed by 5 bases and V by 8 bases; bases with no gene match: 12. CDR3 length: 15 amino acids. CDR1 is MNHEY and CDR2 is SVGAGI in the germline V gene. The CDR3 DNA follows: TGTGCCAGCTCGGTACGGGGGAGGGCCGACAATGAGCAGTTCTTC. Amino acid sequence: CASSVRGRADNEQFF.

In this sample, this clonotype turned up many times. The chain is built from TRBV7-2 and TRBJ2-1; TRBD2 might be the D (6 bases). CDR1 and CDR2 (germline): SGHTA, FQGNSA. The V and J ends lost 1 base and 8 bases respectively, with 18 bases between them. The CDR3 sequence is 16 residues long. The CDR3 reads CASSLGSSLRGDEQFF. In DNA, the CDR3 is TGTGCCAGCAGCTTAGGATCGAGCCTACGCGGGGATGAGCAGTTCTTC.

This clonotype was observed a handful of times. V and J are TRBV20-1 and TRBJ2-1; 9 bases line up with TRBD2. This CDR3 is built from 18 residues. The germline V gene has CDR1 DFQATT and CDR2 SNEGSKA (reference sequence). The V segment lost 3 bases and the J segment 0 bases; nucleotides outside the gene matches: 12. Here the CDR3 DNA reads TGCAGTGCTAGGGATGGAGCGGGAGGACTTCGCTCCTACAATGAGCAGTTCTTC. It specifies CSARDGAGGLRSYNEQFF.

V usage is TRBV12-3 or TRBV12-4 and J usage is TRBJ2-1; tentative D call: TRBD2 (6 bases). The CDR3 sequence is 15 residues long. The ends were cut back, 3 bases at V and 9 bases at J, with 18 bases in the middle. CDR3 DNA: TGTGCCAGCAGTTTTCGGCGGGGCGAAACTAGTGAGCAGTTCTTC. This translates into CASSFRRGETSEQFF.

V and J are TRBV29-1 and TRBJ2-1, with a tentative D call TRBD2 (6 bases). Deletions cut 6 bases from V and 9 bases from J, with 18 bases between. Germline lookup yields CDR1 SQVTM and CDR2 ANQGSEA. CDR3 length equals 13 residues. The DNA of the CDR3 is TGCAGCGTGGGGGGTCTGCGTGAGAGTGAGCAGTTCTTC. Translation: CSVGGLRESEQFF.

This clonotype was detected once. The chain links TRBV5-1 to TRBJ1-1; D possibly corresponds to TRBD1 (5 bases). The CDR3 has 17 residues. Deletions cut 0 bases from V and 0 bases from J, with 15 bases between. Germline CDR1 SGHRS, CDR2 YFSETQ. In nucleotides, the CDR3 is TGCGCCAGCAGCTTGGCCCAGGGCTCATACATGAACACTGAAGCTTTCTTT. Translated: CASSLAQGSYMNTEAFF.

This clonotype has more than one count but fewer than ten. This sequence joins TRBV10-3 and TRBJ2-3; 8 positions agree with TRBD2. Trimming took 6 bases from V and 2 from J; bases not matched to a gene: 4. This CDR3 has 14 amino acids. Germline lookup yields CDR1 ENHRY and CDR2 SYGVKD. CDR3: CAISAGGFTDTQYF. DNA of the CDR3: TGTGCCATCAGCGCGGGGGGATTCACAGATACGCAGTATTTT.

This chain joins TRBV5-1 and TRBJ1-1; D perhaps matches TRBD1 (6 bases). Trimming left V 2 bases short and J 0 bases short, with 14 bases between. The length of the CDR3 is 16 residues. Germline CDR1 is SGHRS and CDR2 is YFSETQ. The CDR3 DNA reads as TGCGCCAGCAGCTTCCGACAGGACCACATGAACACTGAAGCTTTCTTT. Its protein product is CASSFRQDHMNTEAFF.

This clonotype turned up a few times. The chain recombines TRBV29-1 with TRBJ2-6; D is undetermined. Per the germline V gene, CDR1 is SQVTM and CDR2 is ANQGSEA. V was shortened by 7 bases and J by 4 bases, with 11 bases between the two germline ends. The CDR3 loop spans 13 amino acids. The CDR3 DNA reads TGCAGCGCCGACCTCAAGGGGGCCAACGTCCTGACTTTC. Amino acid sequence: CSADLKGANVLTF.

The chain employs TRBV28 and TRBJ2-5; D is possibly TRBD2 (6 bases). Germline V gene lookup returns CDR1 MDHEN and CDR2 SYDVKM. The ends were cut back, 4 bases at V and 5 bases at J, with 14 bases in the middle. This CDR3 is 14 amino acids long. The CDR3 DNA is TGTGCCAGCAGTTGGAGGGGAAATTGGGAGACCCAGTACTTC. This sequence encodes CASSWRGNWETQYF.

The chain joins TRBV20-1 to TRBJ2-1, with 7 bases that match TRBD2. After removal of 4 bases from V and 2 bases from J, the junction contained 17 bases not matched to a gene. The germline V gene encodes CDR1 DFQATT and CDR2 SNEGSKA (reference sequence). The CDR3 spans 18 residues. As DNA, the CDR3 is TGCAGTGCTAATAGTTTGCCAGCGGGGAAAAACCCCTACAATGAGCAGTTCTTC. Translated, it gives CSANSLPAGKNPYNEQFF.

This chain links TRBV29-1 with TRBJ2-3; D is possibly TRBD2 (5 bases). The V gene's germline CDR1 is SQVTM and CDR2 ANQGSEA. This CDR3 has 12 residues. CDR3 sequence: CRPITGGDTQYF. CDR3 bases: TGCAGACCAATCACCGGAGGAGATACGCAGTATTTT.

This clonotype turned up a few times. The chain carries TRBV7-6 and TRBJ2-3, with D possibly matching TRBD2 (5 bases). V was cut by 1 base and J by 5 bases, with 10 bases left in between. Germline V gene lookup returns CDR1 SGHVS and CDR2 FNYEAQ. The CDR3 has 14 amino acids. Written as DNA, the CDR3 is TGTGCCAGCAGCTTAGTAGGGAGTCAAGATACGCAGTATTTT. Translated: CASSLVGSQDTQYF.

The chain joins TRBV28 to TRBJ1-2, with no clear D. Trimming took off 3 bases at V and 8 bases at J, with 10 bases between the two ends. This CDR3 contains 12 residues. Germline CDR1 and CDR2: MDHEN and SYDVKM. CDR3 loop: CASSFGVGGYTF. The CDR3 DNA reads TGTGCCAGCAGTTTCGGGGTTGGCGGCTACACCTTC.

The chain links TRBV3-1 to TRBJ1-2, with a tentative D call TRBD1 (6 bases). This CDR3 is 15 amino acids long. Germline assignment: CDR1 LGHDT and CDR2 YNNKEL (reference sequence). Trimming cost V 4 bases and J 4 bases, with 16 bases left between them. The CDR3 nucleotides are TGTGCCAGCAGCCCCCAGCCACAGGGCCTCTATGGCTACACCTTC. Protein: CASSPQPQGLYGYTF.

This clonotype was counted between two and nine times. The chain couples TRBV29-1 to TRBJ1-1; 9 bases are a match to TRBD1. Unmatched junction bases numbered 7, after V lost 5 bases and J lost 3 bases. Germline CDR1 SQVTM, CDR2 ANQGSEA. This CDR3 is built from 14 residues. The CDR3 bases are TGCAGCGTTACCACAGGGGGCGCGGACACTGAAGCTTTCTTT. This gives the protein CSVTTGGADTEAFF.

This clonotype was observed once. The chain carries TRBV5-1 and TRBJ2-1, with D maybe TRBD2 (5 bases). The V gene's germline CDR1 is SGHRS and CDR2 YFSETQ. The CDR3 runs to 15 residues. V lost 0 bases and J 8 bases, leaving 15 bases between the germline ends. For the CDR3, the DNA is TGCGCCAGCAGCTTGGCCAGTCCAGCGAGGGATGAGCAGTTCTTC. It codes for CASSLASPARDEQFF.

This chain links TRBV29-1 with TRBJ2-1, with D possibly TRBD1 on 5 matching bases. Trimming took 5 bases from V and 3 from J, leaving 11 bases between them. This CDR3 is built from 13 residues. In germline, CDR1 is SQVTM, CDR2 ANQGSEA. CDR3 bases: TGCAGCGTTAGGGGCAGACTCTACAATGAGCAGTTCTTC. Protein: CSVRGRLYNEQFF.

Only a few counts were recorded for this clonotype. This chain links TRBV28 with TRBJ2-7; possibly TRBD2 for D (5 bases). Trimming left V 7 bases short and J 4 bases short, with 11 bases between. This CDR3 has 12 amino acids. CDR1 is MDHEN and CDR2 is SYDVKM in the germline V gene. The CDR3: CASIIGVYEQYF. The CDR3 DNA reads as TGTGCCAGCATCATCGGGGTGTACGAGCAGTACTTC.

V gene TRBV3-1 combines with J gene TRBJ2-1; possibly TRBD2 for D (6 bases). The germline gives CDR1 LGHDT, CDR2 YNNKEL (reference sequence). Between the trimmed V and J ends, which lost 3 bases and 4 bases, there was a span of 16 bases. This CDR3 is built from 16 residues. In DNA, the CDR3 is TGTGCCAGCAGCCACCGAGGACTACCTTTATACAATGAGCAGTTCTTC. Amino acids: CASSHRGLPLYNEQFF.

The J gene is TRBJ1-5, the V gene TRBV13, with TRBD1 matching 7 bases. This CDR3 region has 18 residues. The V gene end was trimmed by 4 bases and the J gene end by 7 bases; junction bases not matched to a gene: 19. Germline V gives CDR1 PRHDT, CDR2 FYEKMQ (reference sequence). CDR3 nucleotides: TGTGCCAGCAGCTCCGACCAAACAACAGGGAGGACAGGACAGCCCCAGCATTTT. Translating gives CASSSDQTTGRTGQPQHF.

This clonotype appeared a single time. The genes are TRBV4-1 and TRBJ2-3, with 8 bases that match TRBD2. The CDR3 is made up of 19 amino acids. V lost 0 bases and J lost 0; bases outside the gene matches: 11. Germline-derived CDR1 and CDR2 are MGHRA and YSYEKL. In DNA form, the CDR3 reads TGCGCCAGCAGCCAAGATCACCAGACTAGCGTATCTAGCACAGATACGCAGTATTTT. It specifies CASSQDHQTSVSSTDTQYF.

The table lists this clonotype with a few counts. The V gene is TRBV5-1, the J gene TRBJ1-2; D remains ambiguous. The CDR3 has 14 residues. V lost 2 bases and J 6 bases, leaving 14 bases between the germline ends. Germline V gene lookup returns CDR1 SGHRS and CDR2 YFSETQ. CDR3 sequence: CASSFIGGTNGYTF. Here the CDR3 DNA reads TGCGCCAGCAGCTTTATCGGAGGCACGAATGGCTACACCTTC.